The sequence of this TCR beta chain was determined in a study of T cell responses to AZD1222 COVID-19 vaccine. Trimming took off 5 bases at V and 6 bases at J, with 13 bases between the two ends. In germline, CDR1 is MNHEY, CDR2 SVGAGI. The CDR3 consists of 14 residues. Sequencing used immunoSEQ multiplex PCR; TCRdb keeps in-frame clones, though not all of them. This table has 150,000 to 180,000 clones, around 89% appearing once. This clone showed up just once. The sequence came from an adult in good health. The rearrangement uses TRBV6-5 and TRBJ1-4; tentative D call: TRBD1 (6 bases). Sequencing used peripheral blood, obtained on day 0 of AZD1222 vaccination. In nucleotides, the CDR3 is TGTGCCAGCAGTATGACAGGAGGGGATGAAAAACTGTTTTTT. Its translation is CASSMTGGDEKLFF.